A single TCR beta chain is shown here with its context. Other DNA sequences in the sample encode the same CDR3. Authors' processing steps: Estimated nucleated cell counts came from reference gene primer amplification. Assay used: immunoSEQ multiplex PCR; TCRdb lists only in-frame clones, some missing. V, J and clone size are taken as reported in that table, and D and trimming were inferred from the DNA itself. Among 100,000 to 150,000 clones listed, 80% to 90% were seen once. This record comes from a study of blood T cell repertoires in COVID-19. Study-wide context: Whether acute or convalescent, the COVID-19 samples came from the United States, Italy and Spain. T cells, B-cell-depleted T cells, or PBMCs provided the cDNA or gDNA that served as material.

Recruited during active infection, patients (from Seattle) were subsequently followed longitudinally. The CDR3 consists of 12 residues. Germline-derived CDR1 and CDR2 are SGHVS and FQNEAQ. The V gene lost 3 bases and the J gene lost 5 bases, with 7 bases spanning the gap. The chain is built from TRBV7-8 and TRBJ1-1; unclear D gene. The clonotype originates from a man in his sixties with COVID-19, enrolled during active disease. The specimen was peripheral blood. CDR3 in DNA: TGTGCCAGCAGCTTGCGAGGGACTGAAGCTTTCTTT. The encoded protein is CASSLRGTEAFF.